This T cell receptor (beta chain) was captured by sequencing in a study of T cell repertoires and leukemia-associated antigens (dated by TCRdb to the late 2010s). With regard to the full study: About 5.1 to 7 million read pairs and roughly 3.3 to 5.0 million effective reads were obtained per sample, with 16 million or so effective reads obtained overall. Using in vitro peptide stimulation of healthy T cells, the study set out to figure out what antigen is recognized by a TCR Vbeta21 clone that had previously been found in CML patients. Beyond this particular receptor, the publication reports: Numbers of Vbeta genes (approximately 65), Jbeta genes (more than 13), VDJ rearrangements and unique CDR3s did not differ significantly among the four groups. Antigen specificity and function of the expanded clones were not tested directly and required further investigation.

The CDR1 and CDR2 encoded by the germline V gene (reference sequence) are DFQATT and SNEGSKA. V loses 3 bases of germline sequence and J loses 4 bases, and the interval between the two ends is 16 bases. The CDR3 length is 15 residues, termini included. CDR3 DNA is the only sequence kept; it has 45 bases, read in frame from the first base. CD3+ T cells were initially rested overnight at about 2.7 million cells/mL in RPMI 1640 lacking fetal bovine serum. MACS immunomagnetic beads were used according to the manufacturer's instructions to isolate CD3+ T cells from PBMCs. TRIzol reagent was used to extract total RNA from the cultured T cells. 5' rapid amplification of cDNA ends (5'RACE) was the method used to amplify TCRbeta libraries from the RNA. Before sequencing, Qubit, an Agilent instrument, and quantitative PCR were used to check library concentration and integrity. Sequencing of qualified libraries was performed on Illumina HiSeq or MiSeq by a commercial service provider. On the authors' methods: TCR sequences in each sample were identified using MiXCR version 1.8.2. Qualified clones required a CDR3 longer than four amino acids, an in-frame nucleotide length, and no stop codon. A read containing the complete CDR3 structure was counted as an effective read. RT-PCR with 24 Vbeta primers, GeneScan spectratyping, and Sanger sequencing were used to validate the expanded clones. TCRdb itself trimmed the public reads at Q25 with fastp, ran MiXCR and retained productive beta chains. Each entry merges the rows of one CDR3 protein and shows their most common DNA and genes. The authors' filters were not applied to this entry. Recorded for this sample are roughly 15,000 distinct CDR3 sequences; 39% of them occurred a single time. The ten largest clonotypes hold 9.2% of the sample.

As to this clonotype: Its cognate antigen has yet to be identified. Because it lacks the conserved phenylalanine or tryptophan at the end, this CDR3 is likely a read error.

Sequencing input: CD3+ T cells sorted from blood and cultured. This sequence originates from a female donor in good health. The rearranged chain carries TRBV20-1 and TRBJ2-1; a weak D assignment points to TRBD2 (6 bases agree). In nucleotide form, the sequence is TGCAGTGCTAGTGATGCTGGTAGCGGATACAATGAGCAGTTCCTC. Translation gives CSASDAGSGYNEQFL.